This T cell receptor (beta chain) is drawn from a study of vaccination and CD4 T cells after COVID-19. Study-level information: The BNT162b2 or mRNA-1273 vaccine was given to participants in two doses.

This clonotype was found a few times. Its cognate antigen is unknown. This sample's treatment: roughly ten-day PBMC culture with coronavirus spike peptide pools or control peptides (ViraFEST assay). Sequenced with the Oncomine TCR Beta short-read assay was DNA taken from cultured CD4+ T cells. TCRdb fed the PCR reads into MiXCR, producing one record per CDR3 protein. The sample holds approximately 20,000 distinct CDR3 sequences, more than 45% seen once. From germline, CDR1 is MNHNS and CDR2 SASEGT. Trimming took 5 bases from V and 0 from J; bases not matched to a gene: 5. The CDR3 spans 16 residues. Source: CD4+ T cells from blood, cultured in vitro, taken after SARS-CoV-2 vaccination. The receptor's source is a human donor who had recovered from COVID-19. The V call is TRBV6-1, the J call TRBJ2-2; 8 bases map to TRBD1. For the CDR3, the DNA is TGTGCCAGCAGTACCCCAGGGGGCGCGAACACCGGGGAGCTGTTTTTT. Its translation is CASSTPGGANTGELFF.